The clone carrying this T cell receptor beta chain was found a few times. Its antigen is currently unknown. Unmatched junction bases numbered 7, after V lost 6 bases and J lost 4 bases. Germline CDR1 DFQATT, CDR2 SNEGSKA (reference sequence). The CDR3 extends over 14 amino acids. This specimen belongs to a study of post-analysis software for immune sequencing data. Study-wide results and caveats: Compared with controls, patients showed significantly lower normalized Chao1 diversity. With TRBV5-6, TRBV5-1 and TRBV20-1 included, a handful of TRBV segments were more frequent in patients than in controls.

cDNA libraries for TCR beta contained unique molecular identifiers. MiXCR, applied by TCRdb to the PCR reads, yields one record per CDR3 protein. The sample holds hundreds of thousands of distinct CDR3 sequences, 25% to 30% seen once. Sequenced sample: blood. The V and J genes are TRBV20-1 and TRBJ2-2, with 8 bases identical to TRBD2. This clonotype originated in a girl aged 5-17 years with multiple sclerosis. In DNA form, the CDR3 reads TGCAGTGCCAGACCCCTAGCGGGCACCGGGGAGCTGTTTTTT. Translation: CSARPLAGTGELFF.